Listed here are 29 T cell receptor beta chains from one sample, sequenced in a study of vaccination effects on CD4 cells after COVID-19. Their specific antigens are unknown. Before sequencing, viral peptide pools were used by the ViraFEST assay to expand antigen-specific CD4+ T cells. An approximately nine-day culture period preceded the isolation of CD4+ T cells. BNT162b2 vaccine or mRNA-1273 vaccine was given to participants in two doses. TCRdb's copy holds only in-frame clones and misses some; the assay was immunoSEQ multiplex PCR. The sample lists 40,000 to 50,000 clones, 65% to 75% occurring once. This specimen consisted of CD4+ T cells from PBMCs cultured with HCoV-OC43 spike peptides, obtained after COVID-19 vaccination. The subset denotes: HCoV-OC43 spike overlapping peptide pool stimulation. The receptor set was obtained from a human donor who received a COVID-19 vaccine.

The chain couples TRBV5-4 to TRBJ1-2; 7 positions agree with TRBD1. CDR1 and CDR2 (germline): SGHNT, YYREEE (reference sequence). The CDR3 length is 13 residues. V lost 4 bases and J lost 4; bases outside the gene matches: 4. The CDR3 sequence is CASSQDRSYGYTF. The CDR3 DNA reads TGTGCCAGCAGCCAGGACAGGTCCTATGGCTACACCTTC.

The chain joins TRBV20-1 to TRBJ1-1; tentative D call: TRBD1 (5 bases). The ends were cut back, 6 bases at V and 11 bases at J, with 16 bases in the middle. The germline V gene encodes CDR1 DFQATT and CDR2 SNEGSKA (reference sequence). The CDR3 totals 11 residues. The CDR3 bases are TGCAGTGCCCTACCGGGGCCCTTTGCTTTCTTT. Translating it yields CSALPGPFAFF.

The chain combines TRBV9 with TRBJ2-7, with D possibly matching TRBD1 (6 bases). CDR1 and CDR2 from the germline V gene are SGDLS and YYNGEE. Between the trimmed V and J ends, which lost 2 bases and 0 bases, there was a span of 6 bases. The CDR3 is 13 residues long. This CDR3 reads CASSVTGSYEQYF. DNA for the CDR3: TGTGCCAGCAGCGTGACAGGCTCCTACGAGCAGTACTTC.

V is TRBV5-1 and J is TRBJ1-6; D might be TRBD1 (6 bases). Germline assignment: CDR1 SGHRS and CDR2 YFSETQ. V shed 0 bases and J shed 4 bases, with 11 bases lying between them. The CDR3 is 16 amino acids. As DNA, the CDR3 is TGCGCCAGCAGCTTGGCCGGGGGCAGGTATAATTCACCCCTCCACTTT. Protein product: CASSLAGGRYNSPLHF.

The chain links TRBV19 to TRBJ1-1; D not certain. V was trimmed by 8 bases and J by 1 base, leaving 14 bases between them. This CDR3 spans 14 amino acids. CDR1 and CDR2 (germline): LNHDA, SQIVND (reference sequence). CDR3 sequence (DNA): TGTGCCAGTCGACCCGGGTCGGGGAACACTGAAGCTTTCTTT. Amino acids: CASRPGSGNTEAFF.

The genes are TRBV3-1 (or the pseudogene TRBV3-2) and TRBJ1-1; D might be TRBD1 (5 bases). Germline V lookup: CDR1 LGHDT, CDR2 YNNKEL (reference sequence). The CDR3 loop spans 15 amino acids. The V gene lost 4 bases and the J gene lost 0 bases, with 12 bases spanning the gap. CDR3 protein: CASSRGTNLNTEAFF. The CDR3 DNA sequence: TGTGCCAGCAGCCGAGGGACGAATTTGAACACTGAAGCTTTCTTT.

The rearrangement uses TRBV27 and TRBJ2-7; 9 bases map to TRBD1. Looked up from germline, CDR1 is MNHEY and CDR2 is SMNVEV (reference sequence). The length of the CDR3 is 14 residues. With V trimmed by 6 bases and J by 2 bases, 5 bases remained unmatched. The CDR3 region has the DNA TGTGCCAGCAGCCCAAGGACAGGGGCCTACGAGCAGTACTTC. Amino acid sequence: CASSPRTGAYEQYF.

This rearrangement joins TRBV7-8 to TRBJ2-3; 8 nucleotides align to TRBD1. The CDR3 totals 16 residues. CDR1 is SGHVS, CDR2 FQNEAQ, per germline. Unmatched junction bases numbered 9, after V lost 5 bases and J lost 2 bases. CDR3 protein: CASSTPGTGPTDTQYF. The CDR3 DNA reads TGTGCCAGCAGCACCCCGGGGACAGGTCCCACAGATACGCAGTATTTT. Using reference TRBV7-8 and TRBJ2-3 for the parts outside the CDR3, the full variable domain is GAGVSQSPRYKVAKRGQDVALRCDPISGHVSLFWYQQALGQGPEFLTYFQNEAQLDKSGLPSDRFFAERPEGSVSTLKIQRTQQEDSAVYLCASSTPGTGPTDTQYFGPGTRLTVL.

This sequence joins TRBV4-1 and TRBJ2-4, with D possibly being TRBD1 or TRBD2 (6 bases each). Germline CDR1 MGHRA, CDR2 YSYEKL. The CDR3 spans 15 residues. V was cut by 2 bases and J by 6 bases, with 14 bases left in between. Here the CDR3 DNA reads TGCGCCAGCAGCCAACGACTAGTAGGGGGAAACATTCAGTACTTC. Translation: CASSQRLVGGNIQYF.

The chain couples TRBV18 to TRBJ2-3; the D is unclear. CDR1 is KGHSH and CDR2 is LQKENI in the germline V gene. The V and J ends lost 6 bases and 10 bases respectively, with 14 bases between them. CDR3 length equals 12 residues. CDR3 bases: TGTGCCAGCTCCCCTGACTCACGCGCGCAGTATTTT. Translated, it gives CASSPDSRAQYF.

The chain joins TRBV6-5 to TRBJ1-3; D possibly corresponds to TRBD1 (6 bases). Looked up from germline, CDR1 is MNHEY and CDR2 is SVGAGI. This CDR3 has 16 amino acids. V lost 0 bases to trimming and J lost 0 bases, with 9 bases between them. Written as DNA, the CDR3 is TGTGCCAGCAGTTACTCCGGGGACAACTCTGGAAACACCATATATTTT. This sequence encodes CASSYSGDNSGNTIYF.

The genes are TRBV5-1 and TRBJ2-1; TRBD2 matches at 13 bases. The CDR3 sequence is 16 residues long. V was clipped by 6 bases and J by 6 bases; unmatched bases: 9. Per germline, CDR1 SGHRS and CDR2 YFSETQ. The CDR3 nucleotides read TGCGCCAGCACCGACCCACTAGCGGGAGGGCTCAATGAGCAGTTCTTC. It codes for CASTDPLAGGLNEQFF.

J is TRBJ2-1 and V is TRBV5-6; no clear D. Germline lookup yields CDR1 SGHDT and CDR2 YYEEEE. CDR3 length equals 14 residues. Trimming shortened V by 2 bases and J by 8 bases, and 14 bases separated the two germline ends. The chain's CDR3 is CASSFYRNSDEQFF. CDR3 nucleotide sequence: TGTGCCAGCAGCTTTTACCGGAACAGCGATGAGCAGTTCTTC. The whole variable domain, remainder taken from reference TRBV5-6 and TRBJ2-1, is DAGVTQSPTHLIKTRGQQVTLRCSPKSGHDTVSWYQQALGQGPQFIFQYYEEEERQRGNFPDRFSGHQFPNYSSELNVNALLLGDSALYLCASSFYRNSDEQFFGPGTRLTVL.

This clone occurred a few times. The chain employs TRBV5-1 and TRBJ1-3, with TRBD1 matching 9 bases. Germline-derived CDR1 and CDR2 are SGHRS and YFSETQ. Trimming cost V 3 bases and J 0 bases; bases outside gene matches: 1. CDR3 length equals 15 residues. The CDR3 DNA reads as TGCGCCAGCAGCTCGGGACAGGGCTCTGGAAACACCATATATTTT. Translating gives CASSSGQGSGNTIYF.

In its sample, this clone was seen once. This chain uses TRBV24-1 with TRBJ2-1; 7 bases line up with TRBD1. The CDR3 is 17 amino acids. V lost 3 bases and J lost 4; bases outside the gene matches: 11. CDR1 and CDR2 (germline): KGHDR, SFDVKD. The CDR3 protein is CATSDKTGTVAYNEQFF. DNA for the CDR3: TGTGCCACCAGTGATAAAACCGGGACAGTTGCTTACAATGAGCAGTTCTTC.

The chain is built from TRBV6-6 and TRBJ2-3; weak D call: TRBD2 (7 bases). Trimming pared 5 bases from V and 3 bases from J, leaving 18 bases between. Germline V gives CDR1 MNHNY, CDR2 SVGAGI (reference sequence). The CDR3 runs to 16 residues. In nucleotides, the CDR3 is TGTGCCAGCAGTGGGCCGATAGGGAGGGGGACAGATACGCAGTATTTT. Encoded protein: CASSGPIGRGTDTQYF.

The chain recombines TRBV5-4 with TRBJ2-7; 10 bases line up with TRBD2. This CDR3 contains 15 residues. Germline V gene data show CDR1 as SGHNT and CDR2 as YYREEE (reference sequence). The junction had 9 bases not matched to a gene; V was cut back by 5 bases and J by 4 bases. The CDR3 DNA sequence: TGTGCCAGCAGTTGGTCAGCGGGGGGGTTATACGAGCAGTACTTC. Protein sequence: CASSWSAGGLYEQYF.

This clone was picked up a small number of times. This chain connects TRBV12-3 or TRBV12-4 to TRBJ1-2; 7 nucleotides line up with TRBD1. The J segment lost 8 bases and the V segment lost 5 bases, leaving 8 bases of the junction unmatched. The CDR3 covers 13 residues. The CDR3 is CASSLQGVGGYTF. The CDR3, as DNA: TGTGCCAGCAGTCTTCAGGGGGTCGGAGGCTACACCTTC.

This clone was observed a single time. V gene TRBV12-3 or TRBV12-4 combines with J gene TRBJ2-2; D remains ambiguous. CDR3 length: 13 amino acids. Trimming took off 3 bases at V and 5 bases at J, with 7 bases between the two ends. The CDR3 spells CASSFDGTGELFF. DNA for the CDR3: TGTGCCAGCAGTTTTGACGGGACCGGGGAGCTGTTTTTT.

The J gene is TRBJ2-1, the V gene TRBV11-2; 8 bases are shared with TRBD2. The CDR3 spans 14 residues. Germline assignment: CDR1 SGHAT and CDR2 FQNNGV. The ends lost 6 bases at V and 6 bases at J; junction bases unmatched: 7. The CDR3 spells CASSAGTSFNEQFF. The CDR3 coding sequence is TGTGCCAGCAGTGCCGGGACTAGTTTCAATGAGCAGTTCTTC.

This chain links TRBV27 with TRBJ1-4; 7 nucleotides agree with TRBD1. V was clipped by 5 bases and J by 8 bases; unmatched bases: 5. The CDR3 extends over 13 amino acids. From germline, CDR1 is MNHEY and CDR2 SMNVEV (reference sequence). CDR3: CASSARTGEKLFF. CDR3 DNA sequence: TGTGCCAGCAGTGCGCGGACAGGAGAAAAACTGTTTTTT.

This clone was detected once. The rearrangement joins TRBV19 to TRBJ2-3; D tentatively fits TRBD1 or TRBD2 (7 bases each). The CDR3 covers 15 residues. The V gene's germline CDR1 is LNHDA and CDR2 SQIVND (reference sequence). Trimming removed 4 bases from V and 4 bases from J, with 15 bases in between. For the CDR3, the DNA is TGTGCCAGTAGTACCCCTGGGAGGGGGCCAGATACGCAGTATTTT. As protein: CASSTPGRGPDTQYF.

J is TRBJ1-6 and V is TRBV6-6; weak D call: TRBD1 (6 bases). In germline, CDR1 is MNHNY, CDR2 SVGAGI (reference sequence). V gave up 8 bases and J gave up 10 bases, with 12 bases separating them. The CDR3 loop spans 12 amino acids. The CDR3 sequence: CASHREGSPLHF. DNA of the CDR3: TGTGCCAGCCACAGGGAGGGCTCACCCCTCCACTTT.

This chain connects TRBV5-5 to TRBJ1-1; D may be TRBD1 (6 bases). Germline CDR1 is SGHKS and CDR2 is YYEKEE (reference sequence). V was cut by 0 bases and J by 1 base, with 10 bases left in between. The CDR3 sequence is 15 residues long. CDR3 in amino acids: CASSLVRTANTEAFF. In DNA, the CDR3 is TGTGCCAGCAGCTTGGTAAGGACAGCGAACACTGAAGCTTTCTTT.

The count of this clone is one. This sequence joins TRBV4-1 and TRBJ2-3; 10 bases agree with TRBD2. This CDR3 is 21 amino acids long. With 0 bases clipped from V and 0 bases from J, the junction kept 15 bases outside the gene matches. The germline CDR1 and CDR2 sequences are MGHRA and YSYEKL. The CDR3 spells CASSQDRTRTSGLTSTDTQYF. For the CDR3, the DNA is TGCGCCAGCAGCCAAGATCGCACCCGGACTAGCGGCTTAACTAGCACAGATACGCAGTATTTT.

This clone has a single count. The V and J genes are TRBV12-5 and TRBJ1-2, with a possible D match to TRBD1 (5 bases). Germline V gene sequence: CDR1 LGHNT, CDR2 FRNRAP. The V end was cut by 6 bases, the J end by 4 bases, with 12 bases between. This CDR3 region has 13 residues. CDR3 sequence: CASGLEGLYGYTF. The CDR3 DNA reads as TGTGCTAGTGGCCTCGAGGGGCTCTATGGCTACACCTTC.

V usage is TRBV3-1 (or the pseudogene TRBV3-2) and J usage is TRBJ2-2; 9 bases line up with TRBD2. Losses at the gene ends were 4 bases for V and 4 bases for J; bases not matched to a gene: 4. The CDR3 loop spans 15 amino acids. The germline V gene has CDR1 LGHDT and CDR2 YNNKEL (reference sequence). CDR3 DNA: TGTGCCAGCAGCCTGGGACTAGCTGTCACCGGGGAGCTGTTTTTT. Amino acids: CASSLGLAVTGELFF.

The chain's CDR3 is CAWSRGAYEQYF. In DNA form, the CDR3 reads TGTGCCTGGAGCAGGGGGGCCTACGAGCAGTACTTC. The J gene is TRBJ2-7, the V gene TRBV30; D is possibly TRBD1 (7 bases). With 3 bases removed from V and 2 bases from J, the gap between germline ends came to 8 bases. Germline V gene lookup returns CDR1 GTSNPN and CDR2 SVGIG (reference sequence). This CDR3 region has 12 residues.

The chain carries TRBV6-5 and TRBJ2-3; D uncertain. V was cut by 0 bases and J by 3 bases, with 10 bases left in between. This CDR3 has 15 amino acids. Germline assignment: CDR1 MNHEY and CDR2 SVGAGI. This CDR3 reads CASSYSNGLTDTQYF. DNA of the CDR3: TGTGCCAGCAGTTACTCGAATGGGTTGACAGATACGCAGTATTTT.